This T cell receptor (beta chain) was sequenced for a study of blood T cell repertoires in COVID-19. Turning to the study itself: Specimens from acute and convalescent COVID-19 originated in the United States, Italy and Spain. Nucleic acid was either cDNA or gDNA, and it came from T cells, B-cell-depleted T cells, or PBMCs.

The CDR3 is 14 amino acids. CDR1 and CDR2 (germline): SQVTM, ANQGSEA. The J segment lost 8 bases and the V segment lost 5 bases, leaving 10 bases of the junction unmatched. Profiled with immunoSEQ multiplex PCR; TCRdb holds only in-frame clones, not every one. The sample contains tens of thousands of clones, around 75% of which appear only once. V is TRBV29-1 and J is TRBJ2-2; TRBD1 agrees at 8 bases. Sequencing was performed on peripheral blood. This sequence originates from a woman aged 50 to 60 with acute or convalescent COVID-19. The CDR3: CSVSGGGFPGELFF. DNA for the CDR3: TGCAGCGTTTCAGGGGGCGGCTTCCCAGGGGAGCTGTTTTTT.